This TCR beta chain was documented in a study of control samples from healthy donors and cancer patients. V gave up 3 bases and J gave up 2 bases, with 5 bases separating them. Germline V lookup: CDR1 KGHSH, CDR2 LQKENI. The CDR3 has 13 amino acids. Clones were read by immunoSEQ multiplex PCR, and TCRdb kept only the in-frame ones, dropping some. The repertoire includes over 100,000 clones, 90% of them detected once, and about 2.5% sits in the top ten. The sample comprised blood. The chain combines TRBV18 with TRBJ2-1; D is unclear. This clonotype was obtained from a man in his forties in good health. CDR3 nucleotides: TGTGCCAGCTCACCCGCCGCCTACAATGAGCAGTTCTTC. It yields the protein CASSPAAYNEQFF.